Each of the 22 T cell receptor beta chains below was sequenced from the same sample in a study of identical twins. Each CDR3 protein gets one entry after TCRdb re-called the 5' RACE reads with MiXCR. The sample lists around 670,000 distinct CDR3 sequences, roughly 6% occurring once. Source material: naive T cells sorted from blood. Receptor source: a man aged 18 to 35 in good health.

This clonotype has a count of ten or more. This sequence joins TRBV5-1 and TRBJ2-3; D might be TRBD1 or TRBD2, each matching 5 bases. The CDR3 spans 14 residues. The germline gives CDR1 SGHRS, CDR2 YFSETQ. V was trimmed by 5 bases and J by 4 bases, leaving 14 bases between them. The chain's CDR3 is CASRGPGRADTQYF. The CDR3 coding sequence is TGCGCCAGCAGAGGACCAGGGCGGGCAGATACGCAGTATTTT.

This clonotype appeared a single time. The rearrangement links TRBV19 to TRBJ2-2; no clear D gene. Germline V CDR1 and CDR2: LNHDA, SQIVND (reference sequence). The CDR3 loop spans 14 amino acids. The V and J ends lost 5 bases and 6 bases respectively, with 13 bases between them. The CDR3 region is CASSVTTGAGELFF. The CDR3 DNA reads as TGTGCCAGTAGTGTGACGACTGGGGCCGGGGAGCTGTTTTTT.

The chain combines TRBV20-1 with TRBJ2-3; TRBD2 agrees at 9 bases. The length of the CDR3 is 14 residues. Trimming removed 5 bases from V and 6 bases from J; junction bases left unmatched: 9. Germline CDR1 is DFQATT and CDR2 is SNEGSKA (reference sequence). CDR3 sequence: CSAYGREGRDTQYF. As DNA, the CDR3 is TGCAGTGCTTACGGGCGGGAGGGCCGGGATACGCAGTATTTT.

In its sample, this clonotype was seen many times. This chain joins TRBV5-6 and TRBJ2-5; D not resolved. Germline CDR1 is SGHDT and CDR2 is YYEEEE. V was cut by 0 bases and J by 0 bases, with 9 bases left in between. The CDR3 spans 15 residues. DNA of the CDR3: TGTGCCAGCAGCTTGGTCTTTGGGTACCAAGAGACCCAGTACTTC. It encodes CASSLVFGYQETQYF.

The chain has TRBV11-3 and TRBJ2-5, with 10 positions matching TRBD1. The trim removed 1 base at V and 5 bases at J, leaving 4 bases unmatched. From germline, CDR1 is SGHNT and CDR2 YENEEA. The CDR3 runs 15 residues. CDR3 in amino acids: CASSLGGQGRETQYF. The CDR3 bases are TGTGCCAGCAGCTTAGGGGGACAGGGGAGGGAGACCCAGTACTTC.

The chain employs TRBV6-6 and TRBJ2-7; TRBD2 is a possible D gene (6 bases). The V and J ends lost 11 bases and 3 bases respectively, with 11 bases between them. Germline V gene data show CDR1 as MNHNY and CDR2 as SVGAGI (reference sequence). The CDR3 has 11 amino acids. CDR3 protein: CASGEFYEQYF. As DNA, the CDR3 is TGTGCCTCGGGGGAGTTCTACGAGCAGTACTTC.

This clonotype was seen repeatedly, ten times or more. This chain links TRBV15 with TRBJ2-2; no reliable D call. Trimming left V 3 bases short and J 3 bases short, with 11 bases between. The CDR3 is made up of 15 amino acids. Germline values: CDR1 LNHNV, CDR2 YYDKDF (reference sequence). DNA of the CDR3: TGTGCCACCAGCAGTACCGGGTCCGACACCGGGGAGCTGTTTTTT. Translation gives CATSSTGSDTGELFF.

This clonotype was detected many times. The chain couples TRBV10-3 to TRBJ2-7; TRBD2 might be the D (6 bases). CDR3 length equals 13 residues. The germline V gene encodes CDR1 ENHRY and CDR2 SYGVKD. Trimming took 2 bases from V and 6 from J, leaving 11 bases between them. The CDR3: CAISETGLSEQYV. CDR3 nucleotides: TGTGCCATCAGTGAGACGGGACTTTCCGAGCAGTACGTC.

This clonotype came up many times. J is TRBJ1-2 and V is TRBV2, with 7 positions matching TRBD1. CDR1 SNHLY and CDR2 FYNNEI come from the germline V gene. This CDR3 region has 14 residues. V lost 5 bases, J lost 3 bases, and 6 bases stayed unmatched. The CDR3 here is CASSPRQGDYGYTF. The CDR3 nucleotides read TGTGCCAGCAGTCCGAGACAGGGCGACTATGGCTACACCTTC.

This clonotype was seen at least ten times. The junction and the germline gene differ at one end; a read error may be behind it. The CDR3 loop is CASSIAEGGKLFF. DNA of the CDR3: TGTGCCAGCAGTATAGCAGAGGGGGGGAAACTGTTTTTT. The J gene is TRBJ1-4, the V gene TRBV12-3 or TRBV12-4, with D tentatively TRBD1 (6 bases). This CDR3 is 13 amino acids long.

Ten or more counts support this clonotype. The V and J genes are TRBV20-1 and TRBJ2-1; D unresolved. The V gene's germline CDR1 is DFQATT and CDR2 SNEGSKA (reference sequence). This CDR3 region has 13 residues. V was trimmed by 1 base and J by 8 bases, leaving 12 bases between them. CDR3 sequence reads: CSARGSLSDEQFF. The CDR3 DNA sequence: TGCAGTGCTAGAGGGAGTTTGAGCGATGAGCAGTTCTTC.

This clonotype occurred many times. V gene TRBV20-1 combines with J gene TRBJ2-5; 7 positions agree with TRBD1. There are 13 residues in the CDR3. CDR1 is DFQATT, CDR2 SNEGSKA, per germline (reference sequence). V was pared by 3 bases and J by 5 bases, with 6 bases of the junction left unmatched. CDR3 sequence (DNA): TGCAGTGCTAGGGTGACAGGGTCCGAGACCCAGTACTTC. Its protein is CSARVTGSETQYF.

V is TRBV11-2 and J is TRBJ2-3; a possible D gene is TRBD1 (6 bases). V was cut by 3 bases and J by 2 bases, with 12 bases left in between. CDR1 is SGHAT, CDR2 FQNNGV, per germline. CDR3 length: 15 residues. The CDR3 sequence: CASSLADRTTDTQYF. The CDR3 nucleotides are TGTGCCAGCAGCTTGGCGGACAGAACCACAGATACGCAGTATTTT.

This clonotype was recorded at least ten times. The chain combines TRBV15 with TRBJ2-7, with TRBD1 identical over 10 bases. The germline CDR1 and CDR2 sequences are LNHNV and YYDKDF (reference sequence). J lost 3 bases, V lost 2 bases, and 4 bases had no gene match. This CDR3 comprises 15 residues. The CDR3 DNA follows: TGTGCCACCAGCAGAACCGGGACAGGGGTCTACGAGCAGTACTTC. It specifies CATSRTGTGVYEQYF.

This clonotype was observed at least ten times. The genes are TRBV7-9 and TRBJ2-1; D call uncertain. Trimming shortened V by 1 base and J by 1 base, and 14 bases separated the two germline ends. The CDR3 loop spans 17 amino acids. Germline values: CDR1 SEHNR, CDR2 FQNEAQ (reference sequence). CDR3 nucleotide sequence: TGTGCCAGCAGCTTAGTCCTGGCTAGGGATTCCTACAATGAGCAGTTCTTC. Its translation is CASSLVLARDSYNEQFF.

This clonotype was counted ten times or more. The rearrangement links TRBV7-9 to TRBJ2-7, with D tentatively TRBD1 (6 bases). This CDR3 spans 14 amino acids. Germline loops: CDR1 SEHNR, CDR2 FQNEAQ (reference sequence). V was trimmed by 2 bases and J by 2 bases, leaving 10 bases between them. For the CDR3, the DNA is TGTGCCAGCAGCTTAACGACAGGAACCTACGAGCAGTACGTC. Amino acids: CASSLTTGTYEQYV.

The V gene is TRBV14, the J gene TRBJ2-1; 12 nucleotides align to TRBD2. There are 16 residues in the CDR3. The V segment lost 3 bases and the J segment 8 bases; nucleotides outside the gene matches: 8. Germline V CDR1 and CDR2: SGHDN, FVKESK. The DNA for the CDR3 is TGTGCCAGCAGCCAGGTACCTAGCGGGAGGGCCGATGAGCAGTTCTTC. It codes for CASSQVPSGRADEQFF. The whole variable domain, filled in from reference TRBV14 and TRBJ2-1, reads EAGVTQFPSHSVIEKGQTVTLRCDPISGHDNLYWYRRVMGKEIKFLLHFVKESKQDESGMPNNRFLAERTGGTYSTLKVQPAELEDSGVYFCASSQVPSGRADEQFFGPGTRLTVL.

This clonotype was observed at least ten times. J is TRBJ2-5 and V is TRBV27, with D tentatively TRBD2 (6 bases). CDR1 is MNHEY and CDR2 is SMNVEV in the germline V gene (reference sequence). The V end was cut by 4 bases, the J end by 5 bases, with 17 bases between. The CDR3 sequence is 15 residues long. In DNA, the CDR3 is TGTGCCAGCAGTTATTGGTCGGAGGGGCGGGAGACCCAGTACTTC. Its translation is CASSYWSEGRETQYF.

This clonotype has a count of ten or more. The chain is built from TRBV5-6 and TRBJ2-5, with 11 bases that match TRBD2. J lost 10 bases, V lost 1 base, and 9 bases had no gene match. The CDR3 spans 15 residues. Germline CDR1 SGHDT, CDR2 YYEEEE. CDR3 nucleotides: TGTGCCAGCAGCTTGAGGTCTAGCGGGAGGTTTCTCCAGTACTTC. This codes for CASSLRSSGRFLQYF.

This clonotype was counted at least ten times. V and J are TRBV3-1 and TRBJ1-5, with unresolved D. The CDR3 is 15 amino acids. Trimming took 6 bases from V and 0 from J, leaving 12 bases between them. Germline CDR1 reads LGHDT; CDR2 reads YNNKEL (reference sequence). In nucleotides, the CDR3 is TGTGCCAGCAGTCTCGGCTCCTATAGCAATCAGCCCCAGCATTTT. Protein: CASSLGSYSNQPQHF.

This clonotype has ten or more counts. J is TRBJ2-3 and V is TRBV6-2 or TRBV6-3; 8 bases fit TRBD2. In germline, CDR1 is MNHEY, CDR2 SVGEGT. The CDR3 is made up of 14 amino acids. V gave up 8 bases and J gave up 1 base; unmatched junction bases: 5. Here the CDR3 DNA reads TGTGCCAGCCGAGCGGGAGTTGGCACAGATACGCAGTATTTT. Residues: CASRAGVGTDTQYF.

This clonotype was counted at least ten times. This chain links TRBV11-2 with TRBJ2-5; D uncertain. The CDR3 contains 14 residues. CDR1 SGHAT and CDR2 FQNNGV come from the germline V gene. Trimming took off 2 bases at V and 3 bases at J, with 10 bases between the two ends. CDR3 nucleotides: TGTGCCAGCAGCTTATTCTCTGGGGAAGAGACCCAGTACTTC. The encoded protein is CASSLFSGEETQYF. Full variable domain (remainder filled in from reference TRBV11-2 and TRBJ2-5): EAGVAQSPRYKIIEKRQSVAFWCNPISGHATLYWYQQILGQGPKLLIQFQNNGVVDDSQLPKDRFSAERLKGVDSTLKIQPAKLEDSAVYLCASSLFSGEETQYFGPGTRLLVL.